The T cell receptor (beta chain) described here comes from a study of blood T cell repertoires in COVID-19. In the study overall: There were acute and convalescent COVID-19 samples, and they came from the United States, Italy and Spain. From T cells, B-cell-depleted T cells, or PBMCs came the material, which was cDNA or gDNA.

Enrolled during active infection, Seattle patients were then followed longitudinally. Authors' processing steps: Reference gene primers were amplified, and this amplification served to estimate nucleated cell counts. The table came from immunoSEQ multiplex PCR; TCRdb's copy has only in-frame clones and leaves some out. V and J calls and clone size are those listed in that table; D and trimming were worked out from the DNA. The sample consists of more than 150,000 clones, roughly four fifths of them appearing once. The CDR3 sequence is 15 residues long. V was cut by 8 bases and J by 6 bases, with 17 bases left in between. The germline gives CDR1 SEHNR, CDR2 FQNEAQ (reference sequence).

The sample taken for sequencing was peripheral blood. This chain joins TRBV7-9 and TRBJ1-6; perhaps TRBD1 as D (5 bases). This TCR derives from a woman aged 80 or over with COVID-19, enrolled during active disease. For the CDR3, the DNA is TGTGCCAGCGATCCAGGGCGTTTTGGTAATTCACCCCTCCACTTT. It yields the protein CASDPGRFGNSPLHF.